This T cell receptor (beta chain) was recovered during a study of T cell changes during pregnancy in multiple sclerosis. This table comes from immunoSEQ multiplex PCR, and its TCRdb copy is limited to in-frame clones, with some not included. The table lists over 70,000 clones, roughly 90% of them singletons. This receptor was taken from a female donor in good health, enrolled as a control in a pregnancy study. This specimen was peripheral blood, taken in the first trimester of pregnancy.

CDR3 region: CASSPSMGQGRAFF. CDR3 sequence (DNA): TGTGCCAGCAGCCCTTCGATGGGACAGGGTCGAGCTTTCTTT. The rearrangement links TRBV7-9 to TRBJ1-1; 9 positions match TRBD1. This CDR3 has 14 residues. Germline V lookup: CDR1 SEHNR, CDR2 FQNEAQ (reference sequence). V dropped 5 bases and J dropped 10; count of bases not matched to a gene: 11.